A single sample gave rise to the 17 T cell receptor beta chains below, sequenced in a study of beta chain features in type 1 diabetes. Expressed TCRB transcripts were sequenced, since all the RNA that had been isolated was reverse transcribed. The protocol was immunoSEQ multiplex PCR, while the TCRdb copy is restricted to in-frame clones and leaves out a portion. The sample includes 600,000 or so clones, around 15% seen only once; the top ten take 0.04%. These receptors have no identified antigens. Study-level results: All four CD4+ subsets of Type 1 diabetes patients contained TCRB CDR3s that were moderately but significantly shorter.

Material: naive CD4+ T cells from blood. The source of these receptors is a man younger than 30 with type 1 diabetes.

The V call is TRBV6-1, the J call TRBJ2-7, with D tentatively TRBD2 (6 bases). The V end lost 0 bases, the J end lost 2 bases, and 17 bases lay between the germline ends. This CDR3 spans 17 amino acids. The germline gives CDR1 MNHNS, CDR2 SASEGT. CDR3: CASSEAPPTPGAYEQYF. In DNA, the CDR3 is TGTGCCAGCAGTGAAGCCCCACCGACCCCGGGGGCCTACGAGCAGTACTTC.

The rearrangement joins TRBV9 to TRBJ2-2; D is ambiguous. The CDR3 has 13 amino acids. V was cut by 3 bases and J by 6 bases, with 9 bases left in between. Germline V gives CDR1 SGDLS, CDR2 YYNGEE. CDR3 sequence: CASSAGYPGELFF. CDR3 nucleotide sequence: TGTGCCAGCAGCGCGGGTTACCCCGGGGAGCTGTTTTTT.

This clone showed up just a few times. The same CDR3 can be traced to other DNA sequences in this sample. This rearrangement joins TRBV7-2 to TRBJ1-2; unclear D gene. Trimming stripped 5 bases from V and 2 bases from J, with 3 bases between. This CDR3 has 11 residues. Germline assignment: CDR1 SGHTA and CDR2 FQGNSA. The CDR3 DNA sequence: TGTGCCAGCAGCCTAAACTATGGCTACACCTTC. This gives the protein CASSLNYGYTF.

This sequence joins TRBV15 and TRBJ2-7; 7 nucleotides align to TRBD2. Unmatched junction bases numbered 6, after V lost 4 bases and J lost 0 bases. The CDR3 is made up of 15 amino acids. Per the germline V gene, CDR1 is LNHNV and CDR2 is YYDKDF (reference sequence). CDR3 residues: CATSIIAGSSYEQYF. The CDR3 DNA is TGTGCCACCAGCATTATAGCGGGCAGCTCCTACGAGCAGTACTTC. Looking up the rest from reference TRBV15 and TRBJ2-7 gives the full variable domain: DAMVIQNPRYQVTQFGKPVTLSCSQTLNHNVMYWYQQKSSQAPKLLFHYYDKDFNNEADTPDNFQSRRPNTSFCFLDIRSPGLGDTAMYLCATSIIAGSSYEQYFGPGTRLTVT.

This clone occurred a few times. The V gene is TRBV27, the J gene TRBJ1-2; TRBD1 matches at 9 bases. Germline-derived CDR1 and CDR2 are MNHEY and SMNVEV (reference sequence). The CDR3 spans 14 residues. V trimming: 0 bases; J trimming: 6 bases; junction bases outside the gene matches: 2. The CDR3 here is CASSLSDRGDGYTF. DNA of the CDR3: TGTGCCAGCAGTTTATCAGACAGGGGGGATGGCTACACCTTC.

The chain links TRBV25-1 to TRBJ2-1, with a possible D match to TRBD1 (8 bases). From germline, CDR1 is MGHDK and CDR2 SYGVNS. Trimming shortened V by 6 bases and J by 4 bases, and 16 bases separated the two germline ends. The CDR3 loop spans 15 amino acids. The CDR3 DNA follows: TGTGCCAGCAGATCTACAGGGGGAGGGTACAATGAGCAGTTCTTC. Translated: CASRSTGGGYNEQFF.

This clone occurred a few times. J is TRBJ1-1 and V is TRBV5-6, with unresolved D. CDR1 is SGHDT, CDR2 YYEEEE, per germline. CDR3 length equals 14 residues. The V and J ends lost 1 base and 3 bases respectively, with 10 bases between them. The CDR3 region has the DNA TGTGCCAGCAGCTTGTCCAGGTTTCACACTGAAGCTTTCTTT. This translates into CASSLSRFHTEAFF. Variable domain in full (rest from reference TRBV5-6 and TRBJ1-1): DAGVTQSPTHLIKTRGQQVTLRCSPKSGHDTVSWYQQALGQGPQFIFQYYEEEERQRGNFPDRFSGHQFPNYSSELNVNALLLGDSALYLCASSLSRFHTEAFFGQGTRLTVV.

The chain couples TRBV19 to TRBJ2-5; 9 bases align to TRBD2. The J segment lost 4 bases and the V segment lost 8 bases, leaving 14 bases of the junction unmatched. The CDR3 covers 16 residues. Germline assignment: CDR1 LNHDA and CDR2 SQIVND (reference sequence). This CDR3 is CASSNLGLAGRETQYF. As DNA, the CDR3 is TGTGCCAGTTCCAACCTGGGGCTAGCGGGACGAGAGACCCAGTACTTC.

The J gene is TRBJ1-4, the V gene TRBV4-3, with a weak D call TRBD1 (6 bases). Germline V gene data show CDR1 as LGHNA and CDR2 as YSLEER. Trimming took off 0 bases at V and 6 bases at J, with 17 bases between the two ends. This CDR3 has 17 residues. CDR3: CASSQDAHGGLDEKLFF. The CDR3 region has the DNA TGCGCCAGCAGCCAAGACGCCCACGGGGGGCTGGATGAAAAACTGTTTTTT.

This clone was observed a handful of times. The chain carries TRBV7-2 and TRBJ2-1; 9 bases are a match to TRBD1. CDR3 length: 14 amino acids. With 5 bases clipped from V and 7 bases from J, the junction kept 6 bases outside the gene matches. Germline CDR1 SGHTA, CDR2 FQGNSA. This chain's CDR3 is CASSTYRGRNEQFF. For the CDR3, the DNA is TGTGCCAGCAGCACTTACAGGGGGCGGAATGAGCAGTTCTTC.

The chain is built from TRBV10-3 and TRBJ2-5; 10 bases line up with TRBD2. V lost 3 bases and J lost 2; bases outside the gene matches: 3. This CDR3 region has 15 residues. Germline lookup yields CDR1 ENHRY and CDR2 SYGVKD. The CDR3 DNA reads TGTGCCATCAGTGACCCACTAGCGGGACAAGAGACCCAGTACTTC. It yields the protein CAISDPLAGQETQYF.

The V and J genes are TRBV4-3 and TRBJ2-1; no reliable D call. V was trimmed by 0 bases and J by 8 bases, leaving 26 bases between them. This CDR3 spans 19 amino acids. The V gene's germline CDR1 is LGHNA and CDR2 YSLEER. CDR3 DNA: TGCGCCAGCAGCCAAGAAACGGACCTCCGCCCCTCCTTTTTCGATGAGCAGTTCTTC. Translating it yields CASSQETDLRPSFFDEQFF.

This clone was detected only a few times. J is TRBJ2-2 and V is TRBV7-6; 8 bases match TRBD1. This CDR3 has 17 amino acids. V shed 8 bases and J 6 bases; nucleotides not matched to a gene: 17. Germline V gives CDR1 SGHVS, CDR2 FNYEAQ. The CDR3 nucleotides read TGTGCCAGCGTCGCCGGACCTTGGACAGGGAGAGCCGGGGAGCTGTTTTTT. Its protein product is CASVAGPWTGRAGELFF.

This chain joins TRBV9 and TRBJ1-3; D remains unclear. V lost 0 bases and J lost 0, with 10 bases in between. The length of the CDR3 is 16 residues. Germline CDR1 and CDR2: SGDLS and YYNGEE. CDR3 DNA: TGTGCCAGCAGCGTAGATTTGCAGAGCTCTGGAAACACCATATATTTT. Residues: CASSVDLQSSGNTIYF.

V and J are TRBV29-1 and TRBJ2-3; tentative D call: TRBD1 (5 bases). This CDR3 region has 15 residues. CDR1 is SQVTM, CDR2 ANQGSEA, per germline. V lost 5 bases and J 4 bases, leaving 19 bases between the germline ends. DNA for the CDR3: TGCAGCGTTCAAGTAGGCCAGGGAAGGGCAGATACGCAGTATTTT. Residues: CSVQVGQGRADTQYF.

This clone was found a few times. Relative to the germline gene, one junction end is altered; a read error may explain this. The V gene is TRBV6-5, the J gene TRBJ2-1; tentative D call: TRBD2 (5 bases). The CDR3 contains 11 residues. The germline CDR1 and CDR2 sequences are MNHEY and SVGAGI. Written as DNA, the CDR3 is TGTGCCAGCAGCCCGCGGACTTCCCTTGTCTTC. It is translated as CASSPRTSLVF.

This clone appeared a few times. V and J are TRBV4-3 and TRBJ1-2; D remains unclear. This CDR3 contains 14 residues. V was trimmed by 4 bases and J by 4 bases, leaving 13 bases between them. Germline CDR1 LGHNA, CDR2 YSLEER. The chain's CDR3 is CASSRDGRPYGYTF. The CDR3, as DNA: TGCGCCAGCAGCCGAGATGGACGACCCTATGGCTACACCTTC.